This T cell receptor (beta chain) was recovered during a study of beta chain features in type 1 diabetes. The whole isolated RNA underwent reverse transcription, so sequencing captured expressed TCRB transcripts. The table came from immunoSEQ multiplex PCR; TCRdb's copy has only in-frame clones and leaves some out. This repertoire shows around 340,000 clones, less than 9.5% found once; its top ten account for around 0.44%. Trimming cost V 1 base and J 0 bases, with 17 bases left between them. The length of the CDR3 is 18 residues. Looked up from germline, CDR1 is SGHDT and CDR2 is YYEEEE. Notes on the study in general: Compared to healthy donors, patients appeared to have naive, central memory and Treg TCRB repertoires that were more alike.

On this clone itself: The antigen remains undetermined.

Sequencing was carried out using central memory CD4+ T cells from blood. The sequence was collected from a woman aged 18-30 years in good health. V usage is TRBV5-6 and J usage is TRBJ2-1, with a possible D match to TRBD2 (6 bases). The CDR3 bases are TGTGCCAGCAGCTTGTTAGCAGGGAGGTCGAGCTCCTACAATGAGCAGTTCTTC. It translates to CASSLLAGRSSSYNEQFF.